This T cell receptor (beta chain) was retrieved from a study of T cell responses to AZD1222 COVID-19 vaccine. Broader study findings: Spike-specific TCR depth and breadth grew after two AZD1222 doses. It should be noted that donors were predominantly white British and more often female, and clonal diversity was possibly underestimated. Only a handful of AZD1222 recipients, six or seven in all, had baseline seropositivity.

Sequencing was performed with immunoSEQ multiplex PCR; in TCRdb, only in-frame clones are kept and a portion is missing. The sample includes about 150,000 clones, about 89% seen only once; the top ten take approximately 9%. Pooling was applied to second doses at about 4 or about 12 weeks. Germline V gene data show CDR1 as SGHVS and CDR2 as FNYEAQ. Trimming took 1 base from V and 3 from J; bases not matched to a gene: 0. This CDR3 is 15 amino acids long. This clone was seen only once. The antigen is unknown. The source is an adult who received the AZD1222 COVID-19 vaccine. This rearrangement joins TRBV7-6 to TRBJ2-3; 11 nucleotides line up with TRBD2. The source material was peripheral blood, sampled 28 days after the second AZD1222 dose. CDR3 DNA: TGTGCCAGCAGCTTAGGACTAGCGGGAACAGATACGCAGTATTTT. Its protein is CASSLGLAGTDTQYF. Full variable domain (rest looked up from reference TRBV7-6 and TRBJ2-3): GAGVSQSPRYKVTKRGQDVALRCDPISGHVSLYWYRQALGQGPEFLTYFNYEAQQDKSGLPNDRFSAERPEGSISTLTIQRTEQRDSAMYRCASSLGLAGTDTQYFGPGTRLTVL.